This T cell receptor beta chain was captured in a study of blood T cell repertoires in COVID-19. Libraries were prepared by immunoSEQ multiplex PCR; TCRdb keeps only in-frame clonotypes and omits some of them. The sample has 150,000 to 200,000 clones; about 85% are singletons. The CDR3 covers 15 residues. The germline V gene encodes CDR1 MNHEY and CDR2 SVGAGI. Trimming pared 0 bases from V and 5 bases from J, leaving 12 bases between. Sequencing was performed on peripheral blood. This chain connects TRBV6-5 to TRBJ2-3; the D is unclear. The source of this sequence is a man between 65 and 80 years old with active or convalescent COVID-19. In DNA, the CDR3 is TGTGCCAGCAGTTACTCGAACCCCACAAAAGATACGCAGTATTTT. Amino acid sequence: CASSYSNPTKDTQYF.